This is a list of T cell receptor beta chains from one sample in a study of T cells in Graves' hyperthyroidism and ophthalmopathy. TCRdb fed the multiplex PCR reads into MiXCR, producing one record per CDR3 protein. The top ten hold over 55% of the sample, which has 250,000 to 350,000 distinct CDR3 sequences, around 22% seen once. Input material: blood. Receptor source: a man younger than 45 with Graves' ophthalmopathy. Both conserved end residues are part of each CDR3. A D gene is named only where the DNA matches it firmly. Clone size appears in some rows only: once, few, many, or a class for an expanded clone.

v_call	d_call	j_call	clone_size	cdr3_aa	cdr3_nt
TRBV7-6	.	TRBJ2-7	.	CASSLRASASYEQYF	TGTGCCAGCAGCTTACGGGCTAGCGCTTCCTACGAGCAGTACTTC
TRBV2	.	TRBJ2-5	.	CASSDGTVVYF	TGTGCCAGCAGTGACGGGACGGTGGTATACTTC
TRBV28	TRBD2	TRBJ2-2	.	CARGLADNTGELFF	TGTGCCAGGGGACTAGCGGATAACACCGGGGAGCTGTTTTTT
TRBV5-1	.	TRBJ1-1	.	CASSLVASIYTEAFF	TGCGCCAGCAGCTTGGTCGCCAGTATTTACACTGAAGCTTTCTTT
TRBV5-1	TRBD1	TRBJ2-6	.	CASSGTGGSGANVLTF	TGCGCCAGCAGCGGGACAGGGGGCTCTGGGGCCAACGTCCTGACTTTC
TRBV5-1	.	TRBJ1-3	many	CASSSGNTIYF	TGCGCCAGCAGCTCCGGGAACACCATATATTTT
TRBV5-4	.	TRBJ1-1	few	CASTFGANTEAFF	TGTGCCAGCACCTTTGGGGCGAACACTGAAGCTTTCTTT
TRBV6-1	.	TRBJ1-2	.	CASSYNGNGYTF	TGTGCCAGCAGTTACAATGGGAATGGCTACACCTTC
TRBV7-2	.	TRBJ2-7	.	CASSLGGVGGLTYEQYF	TGTGCCAGCAGCTTAGGTGGTGTGGGGGGACTTACGTACGAGCAGTACTTC
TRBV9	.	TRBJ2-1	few	CASSVAMTSYNEQFF	TGTGCCAGCAGCGTGGCCATGACCTCCTACAATGAGCAGTTCTTC
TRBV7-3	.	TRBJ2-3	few	CASSFSGTTDTQYF	TGTGCCAGCAGCTTTTCAGGGACCACAGATACGCAGTATTTT
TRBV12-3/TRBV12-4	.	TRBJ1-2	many	CASSPMSSFYGYTF	TGTGCCAGCAGCCCTATGAGCAGCTTCTATGGCTACACCTTC
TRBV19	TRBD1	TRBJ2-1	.	CASSPRDRALPEQFF	TGTGCCAGTAGCCCCCGGGACAGGGCTTTACCTGAGCAGTTCTTC
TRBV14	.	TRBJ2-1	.	CASSQDITGEDQQFF	TGTGCCAGCAGCCAAGATATCACAGGGGAGGATCAGCAGTTCTTC
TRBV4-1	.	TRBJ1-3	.	CASSQGGYRESGNTIYF	TGCGCCAGCAGCCAAGGGGGGTACAGAGAGTCTGGAAACACCATATATTTT
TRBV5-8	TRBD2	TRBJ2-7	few	CAAAGGRPYEQYF	TGTGCCGCCGCGGGCGGGAGGCCCTACGAGCAGTACTTC
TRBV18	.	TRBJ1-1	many	CASSPPGSQKKNTEAFF	TGTGCCAGCTCACCACCGGGCAGCCAGAAGAAGAACACTGAAGCTTTCTTT
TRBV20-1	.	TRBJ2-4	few	CSAFSMTGLENIQYF	TGCAGTGCTTTCTCAATGACCGGACTTGAAAACATTCAGTACTTC
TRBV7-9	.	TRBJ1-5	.	CASSSAFLQPQHF	TGTGCCAGCAGCAGTGCGTTCCTCCAGCCCCAGCATTTT
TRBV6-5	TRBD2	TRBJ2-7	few	CASSYIWTSDAYEQYF	TGTGCCAGCAGTTACATTTGGACTAGCGACGCCTACGAGCAGTACTTC
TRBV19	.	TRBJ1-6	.	CASTGTASSYNSPLHF	TGTGCCAGTACCGGGACCGCGAGCTCCTATAATTCACCCCTCCACTTT
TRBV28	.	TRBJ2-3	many	CASLKGERRGDTQYF	TGTGCCAGCCTGAAGGGGGAGCGCCGGGGAGATACGCAGTATTTT
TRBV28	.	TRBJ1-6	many	CASSLENDSPLHF	TGTGCCAGCAGTTTGGAGAACGATTCACCCCTCCACTTT
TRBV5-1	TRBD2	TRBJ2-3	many	CASSALTSGVHTQYF	TGCGCCAGCAGCGCCCTGACTAGCGGGGTACATACGCAGTATTTT
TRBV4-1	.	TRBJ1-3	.	CASSQEGVGSGNTIYF	TGCGCCAGCAGCCAAGAGGGGGTAGGGTCTGGAAACACCATATATTTT
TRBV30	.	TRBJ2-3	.	CAWSPLERRVTDTQYF	TGTGCCTGGAGTCCTCTGGAGCGGAGGGTCACAGATACGCAGTATTTT
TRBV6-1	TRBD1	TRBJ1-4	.	CASSPYGQGTNEKLFF	TGTGCCAGCAGTCCATACGGACAGGGAACTAATGAAAAACTGTTTTTT
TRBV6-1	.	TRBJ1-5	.	CASSELSAVGHSNQPQHF	TGTGCCAGCAGTGAACTCTCCGCAGTGGGGCATAGCAATCAGCCCCAGCATTTT
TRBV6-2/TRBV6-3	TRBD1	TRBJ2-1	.	CASRQGVMSSYNEQFF	TGTGCCAGCAGACAGGGGGTAATGAGCTCCTACAATGAGCAGTTCTTC
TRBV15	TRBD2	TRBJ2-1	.	CATSRVLAGINEQFF	TGTGCCACCAGCAGAGTACTAGCGGGTATCAATGAGCAGTTCTTC
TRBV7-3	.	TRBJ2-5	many	CASSLSPQETQYF	TGTGCCAGCAGCTTAAGCCCCCAAGAGACCCAGTACTTC
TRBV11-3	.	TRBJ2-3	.	CASSLVSDATDTQYF	TGTGCCAGCAGCTTAGTATCCGACGCCACAGATACGCAGTATTTT
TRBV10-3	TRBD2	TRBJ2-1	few	CAISESAGRQLVNEQFF	TGTGCCATCAGTGAGTCAGCGGGGCGTCAGTTGGTCAATGAGCAGTTCTTC